This record looks at one T cell receptor beta chain sequence and its context. This clonotype appeared many times. The clone's antigen remains unknown. Base-call qualities are not available, and no considerably larger clone is one nucleotide away. Libraries were prepared through RT-PCR. Sequenced using an Illumina HiSeq 2500. The public reads were reprocessed in TCRdb via fastp at Q25 and MiXCR, keeping in-frame beta chains. Every distinct CDR3 protein forms one entry, paired with its most common genes and DNA. This sample comprises about 530,000 distinct CDR3 sequences, approximately 10% of them detected only once. The ten biggest clones cover roughly a tenth of the sample. These data are taken from a study of response to subunit inactivated influenza vaccine (dated by TCRdb to the late 2010s). The study in broad terms: Deep quantitative T cell receptor repertoire profiling was used in the study to track responses to a trivalent subunit inactivated influenza vaccine. On the study overall, not on this receptor specifically: It was suggested by the authors that each seasonal influenza vaccination may recruit only a limited number of new T cells.

The CDR3 runs 15 residues from the cysteine to the phenylalanine. Just the 45-base CDR3 DNA is kept, in frame starting at base 1. CDR1 and CDR2 are read off the germline V gene as MDHEN and SYDVKM. The V end gives up 2 bases and the J end 6 bases, leaving 6 bases in the junction not matched to a gene. The V and J genes are TRBV28 and TRBJ2-7, with 11 middle bases fitting TRBD2. The sequence derives from a man aged 50 or older who received an inactivated influenza vaccine. Donor details come from another sample of the same person, matched by shared clones. This material consisted of PBMCs from blood, taken on the day of vaccination. Here the CDR3 is given as CASSLLAGGRGEQYF. The sequenced DNA is TGTGCCAGCAGTTTACTAGCGGGGGGCAGGGGCGAGCAGTACTTC.